Each of the 6 T cell receptor beta chains below was sequenced from the same sample in a study of cytomegalovirus exposure and HLA in healthy donors. Vbeta (60) and Jbeta (13) primers were used in the PCR. TCRdb's table, derived via immunoSEQ multiplex PCR, lists solely in-frame clones and lacks some. The data contain 120,000 to 150,000 clones, around 65% of them seen just once; the ten biggest clones take up 6.5%. The material sequenced was PBMCs. The receptors here all came from a woman aged 60 to 75 in good health and CMV-seronegative.

The chain recombines TRBV2 with TRBJ1-1; perhaps TRBD1 as D (5 bases). V dropped 4 bases and J dropped 3 bases, with 18 bases sitting between them. This CDR3 contains 16 residues. Germline V CDR1 and CDR2: SNHLY, FYNNEI. In DNA, the CDR3 is TGTGCCAGCAGTGGGGAAAGGACAAAGGGTGACACTGAAGCTTTCTTT. Protein product: CASSGERTKGDTEAFF.

This chain uses TRBV7-8 with TRBJ1-5; 10 bases align to TRBD1. V was pared by 5 bases and J by 5 bases, with 3 bases of the junction left unmatched. Germline V gives CDR1 SGHVS, CDR2 FQNEAQ. The CDR3 sequence is 14 residues long. As DNA, the CDR3 is TGTGCCAGCAGCCCGACAGGGGGCTATCAGCCCCAGCATTTT. This encodes CASSPTGGYQPQHF.

The J gene is TRBJ1-3, the V gene TRBV5-1; D uncertain. V shed 6 bases and J shed 7 bases, with 14 bases lying between them. The length of the CDR3 is 13 residues. Looked up from germline, CDR1 is SGHRS and CDR2 is YFSETQ. The CDR3 region has the DNA TGCGCCAGCAAACCGGAGCGCGGGAACACCATATATTTT. Its protein product is CASKPERGNTIYF.

This clone was picked up a small number of times. J is TRBJ2-1 and V is TRBV7-3; TRBD2 agrees at 7 bases. The germline V gene encodes CDR1 SGHTA and CDR2 FQGTGA. The CDR3 consists of 14 residues. The trim removed 1 base at V and 3 bases at J, leaving 0 bases unmatched. DNA for the CDR3: TGTGCCAGCAGCTTAAGCGGGGGCTACAATGAGCAGTTCTTC. Translating gives CASSLSGGYNEQFF.

The chain recombines TRBV6-1 with TRBJ2-3; 8 positions agree with TRBD2. The CDR3 spans 16 residues. V shed 0 bases, J shed 7 bases, and the junction held 9 bases outside the gene matches. CDR1 MNHNS and CDR2 SASEGT come from the germline V gene. The CDR3 loop reads CASSEASRGGRYTQYF. Written as DNA, the CDR3 is TGTGCCAGCAGTGAAGCGTCTCGGGGGGGCAGGTATACGCAGTATTTT.

For the CDR3, the DNA is TGTGCCAGCAGTGCCCAATCCGGGAACACAGATACGCAGTATTTT. As protein: CASSAQSGNTDTQYF. This chain uses TRBV6-1 with TRBJ2-3, with D possibly being TRBD2 (5 bases). Deletions cut 4 bases from V and 2 bases from J, with 13 bases between. The CDR3 is 15 residues long. CDR1 is MNHNS and CDR2 is SASEGT in the germline V gene.